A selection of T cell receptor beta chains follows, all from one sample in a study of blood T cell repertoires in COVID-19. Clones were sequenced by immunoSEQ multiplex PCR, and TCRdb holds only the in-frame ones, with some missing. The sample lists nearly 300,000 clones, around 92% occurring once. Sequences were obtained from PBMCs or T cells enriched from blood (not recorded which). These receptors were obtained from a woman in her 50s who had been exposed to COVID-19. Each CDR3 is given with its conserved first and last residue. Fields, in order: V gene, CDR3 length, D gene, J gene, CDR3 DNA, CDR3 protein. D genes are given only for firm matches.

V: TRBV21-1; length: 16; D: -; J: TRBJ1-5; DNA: TGTGCCAGCAGCAAAGCCGGACAGGAGGGGAATCAGCCCCAGCATTTT; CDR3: CASSKAGQEGNQPQHF
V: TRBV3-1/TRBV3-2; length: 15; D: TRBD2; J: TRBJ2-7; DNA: TGTGCCAGCAGCTGGGAACCGGGACTAGCGGGGACGCAGTACTTC; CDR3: CASSWEPGLAGTQYF
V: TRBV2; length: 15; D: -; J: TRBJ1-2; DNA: TGTGCCAGCAGCCGAGGGGGGGGCTTGGGCTATGGCTACACCTTC; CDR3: CASSRGGGLGYGYTF
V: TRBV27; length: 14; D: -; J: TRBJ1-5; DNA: TGTGCCAGCCGCAATGGACCCGGGGTCGGGCCCCAGCATTTT; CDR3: CASRNGPGVGPQHF
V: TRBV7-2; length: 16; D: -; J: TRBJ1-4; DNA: TGTGCCAGCAGCTTAGTTCCGGGGGCAACTAATGAAAAACTGTTTTTT; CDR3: CASSLVPGATNEKLFF
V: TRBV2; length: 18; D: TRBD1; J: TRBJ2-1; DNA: TGTGCCAGCAGTACCCGGGACAGGGTTTTGAGCTCCTACAATGAGCAGTTCTTC; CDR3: CASSTRDRVLSSYNEQFF
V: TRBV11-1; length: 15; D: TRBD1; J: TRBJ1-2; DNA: TGTGCCAGCAGCTTGGACAGGGGCCTTAGCTATGGCTACACCTTC; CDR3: CASSLDRGLSYGYTF
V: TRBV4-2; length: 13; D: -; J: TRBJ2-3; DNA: TGTGCCAGCAGCCAAGTCCGGGCAGATACGCAGTATTTT; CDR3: CASSQVRADTQYF
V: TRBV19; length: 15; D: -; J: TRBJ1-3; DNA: TGTGCCAGTAACCTCGGACTCACCTCTGGAAACACCATATATTTT; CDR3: CASNLGLTSGNTIYF
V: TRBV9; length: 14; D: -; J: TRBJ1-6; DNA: TGTGCCAGCAGTGGAACAGGGAGTTTCTCACCCCTCCACTTT; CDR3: CASSGTGSFSPLHF
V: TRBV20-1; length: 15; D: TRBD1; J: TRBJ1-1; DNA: TGCAGTGCTAGTCCCCCGGGACAGACTTACACTGAAGCTTTCTTT; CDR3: CSASPPGQTYTEAFF